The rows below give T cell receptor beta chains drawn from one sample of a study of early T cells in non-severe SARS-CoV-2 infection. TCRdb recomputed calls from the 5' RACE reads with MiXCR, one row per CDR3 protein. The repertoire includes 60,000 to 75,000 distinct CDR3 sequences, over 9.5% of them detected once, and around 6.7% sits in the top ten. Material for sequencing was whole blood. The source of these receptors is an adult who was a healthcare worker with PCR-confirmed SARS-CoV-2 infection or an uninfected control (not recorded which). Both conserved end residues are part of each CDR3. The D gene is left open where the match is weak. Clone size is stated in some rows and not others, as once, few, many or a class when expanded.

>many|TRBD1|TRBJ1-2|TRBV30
TGTGCCTGGAGCAGGGGGACAGGGTTCGGAGCAGATGGCTACACCTTC
CAWSRGTGFGADGYTF
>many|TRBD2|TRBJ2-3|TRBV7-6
TGTGCCAGCAGCCCCCTTGCGGGGGGGGCCACAGATACGCAGTATTTT
CASSPLAGGATDTQYF
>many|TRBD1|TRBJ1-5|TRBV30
TGTGCCTTCAAGGGACAGAACAATCAGCCCCAGCATTTT
CAFKGQNNQPQHF
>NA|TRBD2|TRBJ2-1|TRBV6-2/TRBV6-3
TGTGCCAGCAGAACAGCGGGGCTCAAGCCCCCGTCCTACAATGAGCAGTTCTTC
CASRTAGLKPPSYNEQFF
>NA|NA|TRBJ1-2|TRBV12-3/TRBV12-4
TGTGCCAGCAGGGCCTTAGGAGAACGGTACACCTTC
CASRALGERYTF
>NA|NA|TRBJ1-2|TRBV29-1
TGCAGCGTTAGACAGATAAATAACTATGGCTACACCTTC
CSVRQINNYGYTF
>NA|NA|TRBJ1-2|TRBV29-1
TGCAGCGTTCTAGAAGACTATGGCTACACCTTC
CSVLEDYGYTF
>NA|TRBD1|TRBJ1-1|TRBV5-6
TGTGCCAGCAGCTTGGCTGGGACAGGGTCCACTGAAGCTTTCTTT
CASSLAGTGSTEAFF
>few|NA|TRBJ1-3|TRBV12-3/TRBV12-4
TGTGCCAGCAGTTTGCTCCTACATGGGATGGGGAACACCATATATTTT
CASSLLLHGMGNTIYF
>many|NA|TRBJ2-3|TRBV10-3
TGTGCCATCAGTGAGGTTCAGGGAAATACGCAGTATTTT
CAISEVQGNTQYF
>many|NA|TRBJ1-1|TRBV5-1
TGCGCCAGCAGCTTGTTCAGGGGTGCGAACACTGAAGCTTTCTTT
CASSLFRGANTEAFF
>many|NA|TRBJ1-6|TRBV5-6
TGTGCCAGCAGCGGAGTTGTCGGGCATTCACCCCTCCACTTT
CASSGVVGHSPLHF
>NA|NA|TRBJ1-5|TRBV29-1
TGCAGCGGATCACAGGGTATCAATCAGCCCCAGCATTTT
CSGSQGINQPQHF
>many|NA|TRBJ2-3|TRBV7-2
TGTGCCAGCAGCTTAGAATGGGATACGCAGTATTTT
CASSLEWDTQYF